A single T cell receptor beta chain is shown here with its context. Its target is unknown. The data belong to a study of cytotoxic CD8 clonotypes in ibrutinib-treated CLL. Study-level points and caveats: Patients showed higher baseline clonality than age-matched healthy donors, and it tracked circulating CD8+ T-cell counts.

Only in-frame clones appear in the TCRdb table, and some are missing; sequencing was by immunoSEQ multiplex PCR. Of some 130,000 clones listed, 80% to 90% are singletons. V lost 1 base and J 3 bases, leaving 22 bases between the germline ends. Germline-derived CDR1 and CDR2 are GTSNPN and SVGIG (reference sequence). The CDR3 is 18 residues long. Extraction of approximately 2 micrograms of genomic DNA from cryopreserved PBMCs supplied material for TCR beta libraries. Sequenced here: PBMCs, sampled after 24 months of ibrutinib treatment. The receptor's source is a human donor with chronic lymphocytic leukemia. This sequence joins TRBV30 and TRBJ2-4; a weak D match, TRBD2 (7 bases). The CDR3 loop is CAWSAPRGRAFDKNIQYF. For the CDR3, the DNA is TGTGCCTGGAGTGCCCCTAGGGGGAGGGCTTTCGACAAAAACATTCAGTACTTC.